The entry below gives a single TCR beta chain sequence along with its context. Its target is not known. This sample was taken from a study of cytomegalovirus exposure and HLA in healthy donors. Whole-study results and caveats: A later analysis reported that several of the most significant clusters appeared to be linked to common viral pathogens, among them Epstein-Barr virus. HLA alleles showed associations with approximately 15,000 TCR beta sequences in a later analysis, at a 0.05 false discovery rate. In most subjects, TCR beta sequences reportedly gave accurate predictions of HLA-A and HLA-B alleles.

60 Vbeta and 13 Jbeta primers were used in PCR. Sequenced by immunoSEQ multiplex PCR; TCRdb stores in-frame clones only, minus some. The sample includes approximately 81,000 clones, about 80% of them seen just once. CDR1 and CDR2 (germline): MGHRA, YSYEKL. Trimming removed 4 bases from V and 12 bases from J; junction bases left unmatched: 9. CDR3 length: 14 residues. The material sequenced was PBMCs. V usage is TRBV4-1 and J usage is TRBJ2-4; TRBD2 matches at 10 bases. This sequence originates from a man aged 50 or older in good health and CMV-seropositive. DNA for the CDR3: TGCGCCAGCAGCCTTGGACTAGCGGAGCACAGTCAGTACTTC. Protein: CASSLGLAEHSQYF.